The entry below gives a single TCR beta chain sequence along with its context. Its antigen is not identified. The CDR3 spans 14 residues. Germline CDR1 reads KGHSH; CDR2 reads LQKENI. V lost 3 bases and J 5 bases, leaving 14 bases between the germline ends. Profiling relied on immunoSEQ multiplex PCR, and the TCRdb table lists in-frame clones only, not all of them. The table includes about 27,000 clones, 70% to 80% detected once. This entry belongs to a study of T cells in narcolepsy. In the study overall: Donors had narcolepsy type 1 or type 2, or were healthy controls. Findings and limits, study-wide: Autoreactive clonotypes reportedly recurred in blood of same and different patients, not controls. HCRT-specific and TRIB2-specific autoreactive clonotypes appeared among same-patient CSF and blood CD4+ clonotypes.

Material for sequencing was CD45RA- memory CD4+ T cells from PBMCs. The clonotype comes from a human donor with narcolepsy. The chain uses TRBV18 and TRBJ2-7; tentatively, D is TRBD1 (5 bases). Here the CDR3 reads CASSPGRTSNEQYF. The CDR3 coding sequence is TGTGCCAGCTCACCGGGCAGGACATCCAACGAGCAGTACTTC.